Below are 10 T cell receptor beta chains sequenced from a single sample in a study of blood T cell repertoires in COVID-19. Assay: immunoSEQ multiplex PCR; the TCRdb copy retains only in-frame clones and omits some. The repertoire consists of about 200,000 clones, with approximately 90% occurring once and the leading ten covering about 4.1%. The specimen sequenced was peripheral blood. These receptor sequences come from a man aged 50-60 years with acute or convalescent COVID-19.

This chain joins TRBV11-2 and TRBJ2-7, with 9 bases aligning to TRBD1. CDR1 and CDR2 from the germline V gene are SGHAT and FQNNGV. J was trimmed by 5 bases and V by 0 bases; bases with no gene match: 11. This CDR3 has 17 residues. CDR3 loop: CASSLDLPGTGIDEQYF. CDR3 coding DNA: TGTGCCAGCAGCTTAGACCTACCAGGGACAGGGATCGACGAGCAGTACTTC.

The gene calls are TRBV11-2 and TRBJ2-1; D unresolved. Germline lookup yields CDR1 SGHAT and CDR2 FQNNGV. The CDR3 is 15 residues long. Trimming shortened V by 0 bases and J by 5 bases, and 11 bases separated the two germline ends. For the CDR3, the DNA is TGTGCCAGCAGCTTAGATAATGGTCCTAACAATGAGCAGTTCTTC. Translating it yields CASSLDNGPNNEQFF.

This chain links TRBV18 with TRBJ1-1, with D possibly matching TRBD1 (5 bases). The germline V and J ends were trimmed by 3 bases and 5 bases, with 16 bases remaining between them. Germline-derived CDR1 and CDR2 are KGHSH and LQKENI. CDR3 length: 15 residues. In nucleotides, the CDR3 is TGTGCCAGCTCACCCCCGGTGGGGGGGAGGACTGAAGCTTTCTTT. Its translation is CASSPPVGGRTEAFF.

The CDR3 nucleotides are TGTGCCAGCAGTTTCAGGGACTACGGCGAGCAGTACTTC. Its translation is CASSFRDYGEQYF. The chain has TRBV27 and TRBJ2-7; 7 bases are a match to TRBD2. With V trimmed by 3 bases and J by 6 bases, 5 bases remained unmatched. The CDR3 loop spans 13 amino acids. Per the germline V gene, CDR1 is MNHEY and CDR2 is SMNVEV (reference sequence).

The genes are TRBV5-4 and TRBJ2-6, with D perhaps matching TRBD1 (5 bases). With 0 bases removed from V and 2 bases from J, the gap between germline ends came to 12 bases. CDR1 is SGHNT, CDR2 YYREEE, per germline (reference sequence). This CDR3 has 17 amino acids. CDR3 in amino acids: CASSLGPGSTGANVLTF. The CDR3 DNA follows: TGTGCCAGCAGCTTGGGGCCAGGGTCCACTGGGGCCAACGTCCTGACTTTC.

The chain recombines TRBV6-6 with TRBJ1-1, with D maybe TRBD1 (6 bases). Trimming pared 5 bases from V and 3 bases from J, leaving 16 bases between. This CDR3 is 15 amino acids long. The germline V gene encodes CDR1 MNHNY and CDR2 SVGAGI (reference sequence). The CDR3 nucleotides are TGTGCCAGCAGTCCCCCGAGAGGGGGGGACACTGAAGCTTTCTTT. Translating gives CASSPPRGGDTEAFF.

The chain couples TRBV19 to TRBJ2-1, with 7 positions matching TRBD2. CDR3 length: 13 residues. CDR1 is LNHDA, CDR2 SQIVND, per germline (reference sequence). After removal of 1 base from V and 8 bases from J, the junction contained 2 bases not matched to a gene. The CDR3 loop is CASSIGLADEQFF. Written as DNA, the CDR3 is TGTGCCAGTAGTATAGGGCTAGCGGATGAGCAGTTCTTC. The full variable domain, with the rest looked up from reference TRBV19 and TRBJ2-1, is DGGITQSPKYLFRKEGQNVTLSCEQNLNHDAMYWYRQDPGQGLRLIYYSQIVNDFQKGDIAEGYSVSREKKESFPLTVTSAQKNPTAFYLCASSIGLADEQFFGPGTRLTVL.

Points on this clone: The sample has other DNA sequences that encode this CDR3 too. The chain employs TRBV5-1 and TRBJ1-1, with TRBD1 matching 8 bases. The junction had 3 bases not matched to a gene; V was cut back by 4 bases and J by 4 bases. Germline V gives CDR1 SGHRS, CDR2 YFSETQ. The CDR3 contains 13 residues. This CDR3 reads CASSTTGGTEAFF. The CDR3 DNA reads TGCGCCAGCAGCACTACAGGGGGCACTGAAGCTTTCTTT.

The chain employs TRBV18 and TRBJ1-2; D possibly corresponds to TRBD1 (5 bases). V was clipped by 3 bases and J by 4 bases, with 15 bases between them. Germline lookup yields CDR1 KGHSH and CDR2 LQKENI. CDR3 size: 15 residues. The CDR3 bases are TGTGCCAGCTCACCCCCGTTAGGGGTCGGCTATGGCTACACCTTC. This gives the protein CASSPPLGVGYGYTF.

The chain links TRBV5-1 to TRBJ2-7; possibly TRBD1 for D (6 bases). The CDR3 consists of 12 residues. V shed 4 bases and J shed 6 bases, with 11 bases lying between them. Per germline, CDR1 SGHRS and CDR2 YFSETQ. CDR3 sequence reads: CASSAGTSEQYF. The CDR3 DNA sequence: TGCGCCAGCAGCGCCGGGACAAGCGAGCAGTACTTC.